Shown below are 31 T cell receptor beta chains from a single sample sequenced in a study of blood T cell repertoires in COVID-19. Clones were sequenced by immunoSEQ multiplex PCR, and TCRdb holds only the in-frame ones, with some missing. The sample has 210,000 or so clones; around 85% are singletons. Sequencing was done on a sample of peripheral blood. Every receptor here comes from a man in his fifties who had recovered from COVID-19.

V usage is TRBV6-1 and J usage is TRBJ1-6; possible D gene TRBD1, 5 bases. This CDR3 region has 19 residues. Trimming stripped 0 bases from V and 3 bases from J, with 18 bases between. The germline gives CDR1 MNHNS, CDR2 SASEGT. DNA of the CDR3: TGTGCCAGCAGTGAAGCCAGAGCCCGGGGGGTGATCTATAATTCACCCCTCCACTTT. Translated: CASSEARARGVIYNSPLHF.

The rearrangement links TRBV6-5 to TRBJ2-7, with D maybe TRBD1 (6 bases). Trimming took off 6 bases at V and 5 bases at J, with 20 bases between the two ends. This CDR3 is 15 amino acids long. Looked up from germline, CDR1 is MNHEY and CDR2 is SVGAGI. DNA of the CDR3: TGTGCCAGCAGCAGGGGACGGAGTATGTCGAACGAGCAGTACTTC. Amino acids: CASSRGRSMSNEQYF.

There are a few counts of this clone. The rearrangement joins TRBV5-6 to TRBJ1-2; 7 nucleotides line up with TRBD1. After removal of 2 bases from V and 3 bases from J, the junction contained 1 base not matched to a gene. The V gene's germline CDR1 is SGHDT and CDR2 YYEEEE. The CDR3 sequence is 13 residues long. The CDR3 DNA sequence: TGTGCCAGCAGCTTAGGGACAGACTATGGCTACACCTTC. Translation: CASSLGTDYGYTF.

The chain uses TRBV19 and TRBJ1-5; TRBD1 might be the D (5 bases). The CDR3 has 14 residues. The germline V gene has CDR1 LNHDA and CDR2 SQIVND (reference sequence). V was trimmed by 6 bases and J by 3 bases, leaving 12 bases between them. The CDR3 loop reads CASRKTDHNQPQHF. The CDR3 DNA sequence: TGTGCCAGTAGAAAGACAGACCACAATCAGCCCCAGCATTTT.

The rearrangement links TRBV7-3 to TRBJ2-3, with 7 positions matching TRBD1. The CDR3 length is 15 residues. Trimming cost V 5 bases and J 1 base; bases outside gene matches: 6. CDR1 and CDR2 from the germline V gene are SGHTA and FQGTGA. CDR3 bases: TGTGCCAGCAGCCCCCAGGGACAGCGCACAGATACGCAGTATTTT. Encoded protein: CASSPQGQRTDTQYF.

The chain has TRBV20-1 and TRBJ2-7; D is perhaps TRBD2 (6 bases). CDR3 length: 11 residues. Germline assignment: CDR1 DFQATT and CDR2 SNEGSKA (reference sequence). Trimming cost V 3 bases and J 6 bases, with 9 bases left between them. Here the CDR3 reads CSARNGGEQYF. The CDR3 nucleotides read TGCAGTGCTAGGAACGGGGGCGAGCAGTACTTC.

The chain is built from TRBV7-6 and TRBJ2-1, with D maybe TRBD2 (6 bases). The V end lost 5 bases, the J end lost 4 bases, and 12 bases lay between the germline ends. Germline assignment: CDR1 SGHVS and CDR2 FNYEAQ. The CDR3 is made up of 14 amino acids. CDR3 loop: CASSRELMYNEQFF. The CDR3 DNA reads TGTGCCAGCAGCCGGGAGTTGATGTACAATGAGCAGTTCTTC.

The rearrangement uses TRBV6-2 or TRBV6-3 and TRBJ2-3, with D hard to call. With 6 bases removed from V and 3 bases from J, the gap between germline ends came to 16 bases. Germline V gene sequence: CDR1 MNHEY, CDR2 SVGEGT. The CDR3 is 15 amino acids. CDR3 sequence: CASSPVLISTDTQYF. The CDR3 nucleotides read TGTGCCAGCAGCCCCGTACTTATTAGTACAGATACGCAGTATTTT.

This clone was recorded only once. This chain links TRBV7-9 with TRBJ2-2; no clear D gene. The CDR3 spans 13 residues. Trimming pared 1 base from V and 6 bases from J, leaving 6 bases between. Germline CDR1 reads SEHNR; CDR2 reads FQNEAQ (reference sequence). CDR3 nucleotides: TGTGCCAGCAGCTTAGACTCGGCCGGGGAGCTGTTTTTT. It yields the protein CASSLDSAGELFF.

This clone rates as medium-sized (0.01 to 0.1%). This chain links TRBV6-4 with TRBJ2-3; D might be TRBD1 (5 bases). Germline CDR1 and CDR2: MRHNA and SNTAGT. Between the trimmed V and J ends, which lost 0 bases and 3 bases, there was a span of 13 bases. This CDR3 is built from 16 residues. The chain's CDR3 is CASSDSHDSGTDTQYF. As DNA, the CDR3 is TGTGCCAGCAGTGACTCTCACGACTCAGGGACAGATACGCAGTATTTT.

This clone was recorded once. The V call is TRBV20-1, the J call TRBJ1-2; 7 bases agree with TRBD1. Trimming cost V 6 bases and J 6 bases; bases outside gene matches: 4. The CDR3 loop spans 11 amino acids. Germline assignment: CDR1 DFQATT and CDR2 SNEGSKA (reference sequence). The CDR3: CSAGQGDGYTF. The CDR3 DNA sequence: TGCAGTGCCGGGCAGGGGGATGGCTACACCTTC.

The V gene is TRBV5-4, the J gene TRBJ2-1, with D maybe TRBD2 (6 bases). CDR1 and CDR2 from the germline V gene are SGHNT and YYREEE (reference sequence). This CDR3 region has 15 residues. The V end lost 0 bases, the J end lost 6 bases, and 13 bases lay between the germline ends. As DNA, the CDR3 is TGTGCCAGCAGCTTGGTCGTGGGAGGATCCAATGAGCAGTTCTTC. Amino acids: CASSLVVGGSNEQFF.

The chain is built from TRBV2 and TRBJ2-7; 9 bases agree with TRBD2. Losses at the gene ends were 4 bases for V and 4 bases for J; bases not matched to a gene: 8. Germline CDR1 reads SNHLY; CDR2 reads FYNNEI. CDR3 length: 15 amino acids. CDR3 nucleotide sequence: TGTGCCAGCAGTGTATTTGGCGGGAGGGGGTACGAGCAGTACTTC. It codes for CASSVFGGRGYEQYF.

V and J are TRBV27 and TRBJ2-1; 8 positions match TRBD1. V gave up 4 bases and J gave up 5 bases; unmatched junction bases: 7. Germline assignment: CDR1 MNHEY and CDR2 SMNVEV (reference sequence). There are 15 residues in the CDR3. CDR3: CASSYRTGKNNEQFF. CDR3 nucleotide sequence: TGTGCCAGCAGTTACCGGACAGGGAAAAACAATGAGCAGTTCTTC.

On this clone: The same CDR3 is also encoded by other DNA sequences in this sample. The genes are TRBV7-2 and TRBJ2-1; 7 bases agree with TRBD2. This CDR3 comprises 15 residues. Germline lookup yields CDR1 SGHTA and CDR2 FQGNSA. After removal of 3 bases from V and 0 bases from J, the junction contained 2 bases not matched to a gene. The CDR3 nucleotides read TGTGCCAGCAGCTTTGCTAGCGGCTCCTACAATGAGCAGTTCTTC. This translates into CASSFASGSYNEQFF.

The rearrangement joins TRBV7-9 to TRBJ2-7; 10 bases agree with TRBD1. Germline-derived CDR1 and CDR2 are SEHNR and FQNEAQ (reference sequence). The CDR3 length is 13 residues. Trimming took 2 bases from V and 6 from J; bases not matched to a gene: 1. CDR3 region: CASSLRDRGEQYF. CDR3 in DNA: TGTGCCAGCAGCTTACGGGACAGGGGCGAGCAGTACTTC.

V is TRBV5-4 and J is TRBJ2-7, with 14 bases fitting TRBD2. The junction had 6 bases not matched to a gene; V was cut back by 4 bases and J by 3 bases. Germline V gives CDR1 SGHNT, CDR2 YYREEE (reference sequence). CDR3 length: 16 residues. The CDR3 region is CASSGPGLAGVYEQYF. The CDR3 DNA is TGTGCCAGCAGCGGACCGGGACTAGCGGGAGTCTACGAGCAGTACTTC.

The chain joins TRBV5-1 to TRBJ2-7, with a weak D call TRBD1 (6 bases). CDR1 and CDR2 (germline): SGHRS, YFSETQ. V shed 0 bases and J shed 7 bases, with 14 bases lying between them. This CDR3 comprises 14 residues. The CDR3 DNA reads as TGCGCCAGCAGCTTGGCCGTCAGGGGCGGGGAGCAGTACTTC. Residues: CASSLAVRGGEQYF.

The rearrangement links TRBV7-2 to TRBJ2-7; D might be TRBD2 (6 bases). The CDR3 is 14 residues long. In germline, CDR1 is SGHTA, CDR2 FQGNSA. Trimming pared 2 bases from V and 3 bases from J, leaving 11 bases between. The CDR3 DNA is TGTGCCAGCAGCTTACCGGGAGTCTTCTACGAGCAGTACTTC. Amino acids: CASSLPGVFYEQYF.

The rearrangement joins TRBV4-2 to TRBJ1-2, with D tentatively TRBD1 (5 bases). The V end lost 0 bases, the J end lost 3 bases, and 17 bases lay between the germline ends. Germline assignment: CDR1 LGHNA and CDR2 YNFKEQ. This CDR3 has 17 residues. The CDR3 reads CASSQEPAGVGDYGYTF. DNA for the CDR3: TGTGCCAGCAGCCAAGAGCCGGCGGGGGTTGGAGACTATGGCTACACCTTC.

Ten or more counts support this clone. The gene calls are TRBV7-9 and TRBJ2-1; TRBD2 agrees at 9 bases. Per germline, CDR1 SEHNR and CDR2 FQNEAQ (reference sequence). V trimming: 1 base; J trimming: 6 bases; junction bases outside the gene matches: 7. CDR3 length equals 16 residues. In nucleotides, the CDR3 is TGTGCCAGCAGCTTAGGGCTTAGCGGGAGAGTCAATGAGCAGTTCTTC. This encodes CASSLGLSGRVNEQFF.

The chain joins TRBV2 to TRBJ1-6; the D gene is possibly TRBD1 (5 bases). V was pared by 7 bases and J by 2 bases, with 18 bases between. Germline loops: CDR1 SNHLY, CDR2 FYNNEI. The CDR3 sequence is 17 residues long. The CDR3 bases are TGTGCCAGCATCACAGGCCCGGATGGGCCCTATAATTCACCCCTCCACTTT. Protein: CASITGPDGPYNSPLHF.

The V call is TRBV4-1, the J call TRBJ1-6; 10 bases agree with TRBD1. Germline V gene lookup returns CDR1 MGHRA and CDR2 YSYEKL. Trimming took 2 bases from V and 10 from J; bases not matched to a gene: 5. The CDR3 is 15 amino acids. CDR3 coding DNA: TGCGCCAGCAGCCAAATGGACAGGGGGGGATCACCCCTCCACTTT. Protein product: CASSQMDRGGSPLHF.

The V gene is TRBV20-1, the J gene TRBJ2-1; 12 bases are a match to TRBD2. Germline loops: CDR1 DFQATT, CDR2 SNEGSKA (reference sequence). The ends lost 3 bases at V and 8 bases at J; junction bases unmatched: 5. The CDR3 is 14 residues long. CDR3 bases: TGCAGTGCTAGTCGAGCTAGCGGGAGGGATGAGCAGTTCTTC. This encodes CSASRASGRDEQFF.

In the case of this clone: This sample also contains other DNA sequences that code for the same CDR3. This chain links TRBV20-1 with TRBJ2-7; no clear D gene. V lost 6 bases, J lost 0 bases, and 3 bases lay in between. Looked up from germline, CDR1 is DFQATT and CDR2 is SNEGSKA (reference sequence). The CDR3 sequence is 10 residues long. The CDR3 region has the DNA TGCAGTGCCCTCTCCTACGAGCAGTACTTC. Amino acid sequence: CSALSYEQYF.

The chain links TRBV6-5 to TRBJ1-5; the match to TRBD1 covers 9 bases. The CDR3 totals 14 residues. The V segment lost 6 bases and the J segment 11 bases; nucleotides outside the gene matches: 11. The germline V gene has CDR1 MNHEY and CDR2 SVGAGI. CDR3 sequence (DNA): TGTGCCAGCAGGCCGGGACAGGGATACTTGGCCCAGCATTTT. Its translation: CASRPGQGYLAQHF.

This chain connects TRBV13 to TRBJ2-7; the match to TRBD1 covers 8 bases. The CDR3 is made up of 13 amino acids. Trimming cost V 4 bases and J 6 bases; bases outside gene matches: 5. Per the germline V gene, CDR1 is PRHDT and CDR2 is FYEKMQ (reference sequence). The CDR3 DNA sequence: TGTGCCAGCAGCTACCCGGACAGGGCCGAGCAGTACTTC. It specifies CASSYPDRAEQYF.

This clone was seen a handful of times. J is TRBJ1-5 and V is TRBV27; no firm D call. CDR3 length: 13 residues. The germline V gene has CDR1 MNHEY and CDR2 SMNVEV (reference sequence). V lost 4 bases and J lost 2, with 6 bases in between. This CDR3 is CASSSTGNQPQHF. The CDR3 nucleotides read TGTGCCAGCAGTTCTACGGGCAATCAGCCCCAGCATTTT.

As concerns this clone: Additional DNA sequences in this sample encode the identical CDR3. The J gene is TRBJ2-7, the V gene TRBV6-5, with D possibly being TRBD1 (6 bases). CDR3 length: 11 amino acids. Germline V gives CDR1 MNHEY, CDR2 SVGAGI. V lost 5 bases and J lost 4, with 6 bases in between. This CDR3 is CASSTGYEQYF. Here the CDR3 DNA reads TGTGCCAGCAGTACAGGGTACGAGCAGTACTTC.

In nucleotides, the CDR3 is TGTGCCAGTACAAGGACAGGGGGGTCCTACAATGAGCAGTTCTTC. As protein: CASTRTGGSYNEQFF. The chain has TRBV19 and TRBJ2-1; TRBD1 matches at 10 bases. Germline-derived CDR1 and CDR2 are LNHDA and SQIVND (reference sequence). This CDR3 is built from 15 residues. Trimming cost V 7 bases and J 1 base; bases outside gene matches: 4.

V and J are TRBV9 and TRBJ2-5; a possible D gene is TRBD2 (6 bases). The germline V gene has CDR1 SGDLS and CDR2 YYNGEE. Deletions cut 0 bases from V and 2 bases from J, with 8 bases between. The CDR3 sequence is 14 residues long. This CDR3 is CASSVGGIQETQYF. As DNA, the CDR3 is TGTGCCAGCAGCGTAGGCGGGATTCAAGAGACCCAGTACTTC.